The clone carrying this T cell receptor beta chain was counted once. Its target is not known. The CDR3 extends over 16 amino acids. V lost 0 bases, J lost 2 bases, and 6 bases stayed unmatched. Per the germline V gene, CDR1 is SGDLS and CDR2 is YYNGEE. Healthy bone marrow donors formed the donor group. This sample is part of a study of cytomegalovirus exposure and HLA in healthy donors. Study results and caveats: Later work showed greater clonal expansion in HLA-associated TCR beta chains than in equally common others. Fewer N-insertions (relative to the approximately 700-donor mean) were reportedly seen in an Asian-associated ancestry cluster in a later analysis. Most of the TCR beta V segments (in an earlier analysis) were productive either about 87% or about 30% of the time.

It was with 60 Vbeta and 13 Jbeta primers that the PCR ran. The data were produced by immunoSEQ multiplex PCR, yet TCRdb's version contains in-frame clones alone and is incomplete. Of 150,000 to 200,000 clones detected, 84% appear once; the ten largest clones hold roughly 1%. Sequences were obtained from PBMCs. This sequence originates from a man aged 25-45 years in good health and CMV-seronegative. The gene calls are TRBV9 and TRBJ2-3; TRBD2 matches 7 bases. CDR3 residues: CASSVDPGGSTDTQYF. In DNA form, the CDR3 reads TGTGCCAGCAGCGTAGATCCGGGAGGTTCCACAGATACGCAGTATTTT.